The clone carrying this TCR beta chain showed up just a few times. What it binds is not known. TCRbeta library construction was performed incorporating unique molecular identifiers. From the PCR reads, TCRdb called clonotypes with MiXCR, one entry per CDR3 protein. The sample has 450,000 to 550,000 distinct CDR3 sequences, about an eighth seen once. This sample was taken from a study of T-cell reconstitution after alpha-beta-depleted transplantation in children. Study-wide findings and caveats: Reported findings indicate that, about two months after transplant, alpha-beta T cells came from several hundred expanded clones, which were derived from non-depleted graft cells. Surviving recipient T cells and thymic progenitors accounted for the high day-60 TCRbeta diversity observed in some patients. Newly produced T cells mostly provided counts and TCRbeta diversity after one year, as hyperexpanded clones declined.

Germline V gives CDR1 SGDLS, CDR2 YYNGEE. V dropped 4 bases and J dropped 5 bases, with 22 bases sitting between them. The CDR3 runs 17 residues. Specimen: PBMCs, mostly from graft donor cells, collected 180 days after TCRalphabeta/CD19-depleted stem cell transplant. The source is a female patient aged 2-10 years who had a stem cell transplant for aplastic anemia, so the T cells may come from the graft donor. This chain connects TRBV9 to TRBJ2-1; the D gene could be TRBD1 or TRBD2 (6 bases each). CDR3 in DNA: TGTGCCAGCAGCTCCCAAGGGGGTTCGGGACTGGACAATGAGCAGTTCTTC. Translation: CASSSQGGSGLDNEQFF.